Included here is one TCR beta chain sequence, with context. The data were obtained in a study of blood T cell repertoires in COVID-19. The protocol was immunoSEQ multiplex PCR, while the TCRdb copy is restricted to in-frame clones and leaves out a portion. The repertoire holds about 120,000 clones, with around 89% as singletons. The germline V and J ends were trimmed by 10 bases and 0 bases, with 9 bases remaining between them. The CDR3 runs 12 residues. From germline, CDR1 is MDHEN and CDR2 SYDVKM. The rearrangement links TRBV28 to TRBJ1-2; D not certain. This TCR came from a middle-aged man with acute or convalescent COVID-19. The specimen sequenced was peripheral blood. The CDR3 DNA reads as TGTGCCATCATCGGGTCTAACTATGGCTACACCTTC. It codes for CAIIGSNYGYTF.